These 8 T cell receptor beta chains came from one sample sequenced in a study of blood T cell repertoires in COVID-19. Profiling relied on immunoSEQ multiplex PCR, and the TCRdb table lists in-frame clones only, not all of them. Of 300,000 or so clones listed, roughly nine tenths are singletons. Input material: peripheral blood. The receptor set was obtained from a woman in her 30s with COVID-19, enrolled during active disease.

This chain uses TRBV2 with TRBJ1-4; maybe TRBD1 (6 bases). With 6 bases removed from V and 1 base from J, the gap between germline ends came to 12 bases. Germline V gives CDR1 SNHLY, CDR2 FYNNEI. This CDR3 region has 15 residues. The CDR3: CASRDTGQTNEKLFF. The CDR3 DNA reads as TGTGCCAGCAGGGATACAGGGCAAACTAATGAAAAACTGTTTTTT.

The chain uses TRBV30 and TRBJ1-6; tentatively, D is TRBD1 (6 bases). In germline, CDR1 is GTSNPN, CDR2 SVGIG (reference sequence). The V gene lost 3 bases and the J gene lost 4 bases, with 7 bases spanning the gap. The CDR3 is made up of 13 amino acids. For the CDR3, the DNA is TGTGCCTGGAGAGGACAGTATAATTCACCCCTCCACTTT. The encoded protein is CAWRGQYNSPLHF.

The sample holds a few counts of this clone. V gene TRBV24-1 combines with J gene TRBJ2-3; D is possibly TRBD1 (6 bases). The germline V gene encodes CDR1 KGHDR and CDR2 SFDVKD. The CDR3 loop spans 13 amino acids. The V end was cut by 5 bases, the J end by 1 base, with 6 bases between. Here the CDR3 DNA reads TGTGCCACCAGTGGGGGGCGCACAGATACGCAGTATTTT. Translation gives CATSGGRTDTQYF.

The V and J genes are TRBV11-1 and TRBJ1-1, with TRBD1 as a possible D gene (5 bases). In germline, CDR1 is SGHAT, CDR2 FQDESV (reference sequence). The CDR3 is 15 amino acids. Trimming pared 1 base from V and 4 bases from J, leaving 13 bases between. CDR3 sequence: CASSLDPGRGTEAFF. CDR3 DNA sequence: TGTGCCAGCAGCTTAGATCCGGGGAGGGGCACTGAAGCTTTCTTT.

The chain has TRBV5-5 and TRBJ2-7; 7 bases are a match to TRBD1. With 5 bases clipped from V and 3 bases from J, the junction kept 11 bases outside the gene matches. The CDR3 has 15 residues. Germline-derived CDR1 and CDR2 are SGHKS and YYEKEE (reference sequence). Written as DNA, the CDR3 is TGTGCCAGCAGTCCCTCGCAGGACAGGCACTACGAGCAGTACTTC. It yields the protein CASSPSQDRHYEQYF.

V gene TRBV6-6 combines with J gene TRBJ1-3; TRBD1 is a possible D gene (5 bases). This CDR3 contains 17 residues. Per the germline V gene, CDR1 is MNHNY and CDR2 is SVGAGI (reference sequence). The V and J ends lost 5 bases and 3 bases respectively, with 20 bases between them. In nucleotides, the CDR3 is TGTGCCAGCAGTCGTCGACAGCTGAGTTCGGTTGGAAACACCATATATTTT. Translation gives CASSRRQLSSVGNTIYF.

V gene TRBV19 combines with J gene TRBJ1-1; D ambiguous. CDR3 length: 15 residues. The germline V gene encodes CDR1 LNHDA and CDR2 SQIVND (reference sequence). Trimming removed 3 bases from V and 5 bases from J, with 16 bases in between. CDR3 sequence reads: CASSISTRGSTEAFF. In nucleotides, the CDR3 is TGTGCCAGTAGTATCTCCACCAGAGGTTCAACTGAAGCTTTCTTT.

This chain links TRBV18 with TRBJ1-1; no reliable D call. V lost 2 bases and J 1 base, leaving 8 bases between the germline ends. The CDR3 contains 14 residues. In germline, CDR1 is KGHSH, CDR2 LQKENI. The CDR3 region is CASSPGDSNTEAFF. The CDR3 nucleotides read TGTGCCAGCTCACCAGGAGACTCGAACACTGAAGCTTTCTTT. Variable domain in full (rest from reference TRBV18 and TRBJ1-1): NAGVMQNPRHLVRRRGQEARLRCSPMKGHSHVYWYRQLPEEGLKFMVYLQKENIIDESGMPKERFSAEFPKEGPSILRIQQVVRGDSAAYFCASSPGDSNTEAFFGQGTRLTVV.